The clone carrying this TCR beta chain appeared many times. Its target is not known. V dropped 8 bases and J dropped 6 bases, with 19 bases sitting between them. This CDR3 comprises 15 residues. From germline, CDR1 is SNHLY and CDR2 FYNNEI. The record originates from a study of identifying expanded T cells in peripheral blood. TCRdb's table, derived via immunoSEQ multiplex PCR, lists solely in-frame clones and lacks some. The repertoire holds about 85,000 clones, with 70% to 90% as singletons. Regarding the study as a whole: Over approximately two and four weeks, about 15 and 19 clones changed, versus around 1.2 between replicates.

During the collection period, no donor immune events like infections were recorded. The specimen sequenced was blood. The chain employs TRBV2 and TRBJ2-2; D gene uncertain. The receptor was derived from a person aged 18-70 years in good health. The CDR3 sequence is CASSHGTVAPGELFF. In DNA, the CDR3 is TGTGCCAGCTCCCACGGCACAGTTGCACCCGGGGAGCTGTTTTTT.